This T cell receptor (beta chain) came from a study of response to subunit inactivated influenza vaccine. Study-wide findings and caveats: Authors proposed each seasonal influenza vaccination draws in few new T cells.

The CDR3 covers 16 residues. The V gene's germline CDR1 is SGHTA and CDR2 FQGNSA. Trimming stripped 3 bases from V and 6 bases from J, with 19 bases between. There are many counts of this clonotype. The antigen remains unidentified. In TCRdb, the RT-PCR reads were re-called with MiXCR into one record per CDR3 protein. The repertoire has 650,000 to 700,000 distinct CDR3 sequences, about a sixth of them found once; the top ten carry 9.5% to 13%. This clonotype was sampled from a man aged 45 to 65 who received an inactivated influenza vaccine. The V gene is TRBV7-2, the J gene TRBJ2-3; tentatively, D is TRBD2 (7 bases). Sequencing was performed on PBMCs from blood, taken 11 to 12 days after vaccination. CDR3 DNA sequence: TGTGCCAGCAGCTTGCTGACGGGGAGGGGGTCGGATACGCAGTATTTT. Its protein is CASSLLTGRGSDTQYF.